This TCR beta chain comes out of a study of cytomegalovirus exposure and HLA in healthy donors. Study overall: When 350 to 500 donors were genotyped, approximately 81% of them were found to fall in the Caucasian-associated ancestry cluster. General observations from the study: What a later analysis reportedly showed was that an Asian-associated ancestry cluster had fewer N-insertions than the approximately 670-donor mean.

In the PCR, 60 Vbeta and 13 Jbeta primers were used. Libraries were prepared by immunoSEQ multiplex PCR; TCRdb keeps only in-frame clonotypes and omits some of them. The sample carries about 96,000 clones, about four fifths recorded once. The CDR3 contains 20 residues. About this clone: The antigen remains undetermined.

The sequenced material came from PBMCs. V gene TRBV21-1 combines with J gene TRBJ1-1; the table assigns TRBD1, which was not confirmed against the DNA. TRBV21-1 represents a pseudogene. The clonotype was recovered from a female donor in good health and CMV-seropositive. The CDR3 DNA reads as TGTGCCAGCAGCAAAGTGGTCAGACAGGGGAACACTGGGGTCAACACTGAAGCTTTCTTT. As protein: CASSKVVRQGNTGVNTEAFF.